The entry below describes one T cell receptor (beta chain). Its matching antigen is unknown. Assay used: immunoSEQ multiplex PCR; TCRdb lists only in-frame clones, some missing. Found here are fewer than 150,000 clones, approximately 88% of them singletons; the top ten hold about 1.8%. This sample is part of a study of cytomegalovirus exposure and HLA in healthy donors. Study observations and caveats: The study flagged about 150 TCR beta chains as cytomegalovirus-associated. Across donors, most TCRs were seen rarely, yet some public ones were widespread.

CDR1 and CDR2 from the germline V gene are SGDLS and YYNGEE. The CDR3 sequence is 14 residues long. Trimming removed 4 bases at V and 4 bases at J, with 14 bases between. The rearrangement joins TRBV9 to TRBJ2-5; D is possibly TRBD2 (6 bases). The receptor comes from a man younger than 35 in good health and CMV-seronegative. The material sequenced was PBMCs. The CDR3 sequence: CASSPPGGRETQYF. CDR3 coding DNA: TGTGCCAGCAGCCCCCCCGGGGGAAGAGAGACCCAGTACTTC.